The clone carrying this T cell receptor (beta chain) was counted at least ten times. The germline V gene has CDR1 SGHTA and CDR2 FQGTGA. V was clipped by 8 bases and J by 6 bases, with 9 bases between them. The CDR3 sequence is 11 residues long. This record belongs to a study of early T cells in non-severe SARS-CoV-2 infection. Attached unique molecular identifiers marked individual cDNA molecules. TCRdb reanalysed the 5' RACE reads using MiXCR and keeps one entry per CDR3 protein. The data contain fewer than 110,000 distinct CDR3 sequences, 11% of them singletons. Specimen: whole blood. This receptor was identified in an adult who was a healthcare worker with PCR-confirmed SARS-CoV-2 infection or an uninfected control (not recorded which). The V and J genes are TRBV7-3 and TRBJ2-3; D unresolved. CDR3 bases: TGTGCCAGCGCTCTAGGGGATACGCAGTATTTT. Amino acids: CASALGDTQYF.